This T cell receptor beta chain was identified in a study of blood T cell repertoires in COVID-19. On the study more broadly: From the United States, Italy and Spain came samples of acute and convalescent COVID-19. T cells, B-cell-depleted T cells, or PBMCs supplied cDNA or gDNA.

In the original workflow: Counts of nucleated cells, estimated from reference gene primer amplification, were obtained. The method was immunoSEQ multiplex PCR; TCRdb's version includes in-frame clones alone and lacks a portion of them. V and J calls and clone size follow that table, whereas D and trimming were derived from the DNA. The sample carries under 150,000 clones, 80% recorded once. The TCR sequence derives from a man aged 55 to 70 with active or convalescent COVID-19. The specimen sequenced was peripheral blood.

The CDR3, as DNA: TGTGCCTTACGACAGGGGGCAAACTATGGCTACACCTTC. Translating it yields CALRQGANYGYTF. This rearrangement joins TRBV28 to TRBJ1-2, with TRBD1 matching 10 bases. J gave up 2 bases and V 11 bases, and 5 bases lay outside the gene matches. Germline V gene lookup returns CDR1 MDHEN and CDR2 SYDVKM. The CDR3 has 13 amino acids.